These 5 T cell receptor beta chains share one sample of origin, sequenced in a study of blood T cell repertoires in COVID-19. The assay was immunoSEQ multiplex PCR, and TCRdb's table has in-frame clones only and misses some. The sample has approximately 170,000 clones; roughly 78% are singletons. Specimen: PBMCs or T cells enriched from blood (not recorded which). The receptors originated from a woman in her 70s in a cohort exposed to, infected with or recovered from COVID-19 (not recorded which).

The gene calls are TRBV28 and TRBJ2-2; no clear D. This CDR3 has 13 residues. Germline values: CDR1 MDHEN, CDR2 SYDVKM. The DNA of the CDR3 is TGTGTAAGCGCCACCGCGAACACCGGGGAGCTGTTTTTT. Amino acids: CVSATANTGELFF.

The chain links TRBV30 to TRBJ2-5; 13 bases fit TRBD2. V was clipped by 8 bases and J by 6 bases; unmatched bases: 12. CDR3 length: 15 residues. Germline V gene data show CDR1 as GTSNPN and CDR2 as SVGIG (reference sequence). The CDR3 loop is CAGTLAGGILQTQYF. CDR3 DNA sequence: TGTGCCGGGACACTAGCGGGAGGGATCCTCCAGACCCAGTACTTC. The variable domain in full, completed from reference TRBV30 and TRBJ2-5, reads SQTIHQWPATLVQPVGSPLSLECTVEGTSNPNLYWYRQAAGRGLQLLFYSVGIGQISSEVPQNLSASRPQDRQFILSSKKLLLSDSGFYLCAGTLAGGILQTQYFGPGTRLLVL.

This chain connects TRBV28 to TRBJ2-1; TRBD1 aligns across 7 bases. The CDR3 is 15 amino acids. V was clipped by 6 bases and J by 0 bases; unmatched bases: 5. Germline lookup yields CDR1 MDHEN and CDR2 SYDVKM. The chain's CDR3 is CASSRTGRSYNEQFF. The CDR3 nucleotides are TGTGCCAGCAGCCGGACAGGTCGCTCCTACAATGAGCAGTTCTTC. The variable domain in full, with the rest retrieved from reference TRBV28 and TRBJ2-1, is DVKVTQSSRYLVKRTGEKVFLECVQDMDHENMFWYRQDPGLGLRLIYFSYDVKMKEKGDIPEGYSVSREKKERFSLILESASTNQTSMYLCASSRTGRSYNEQFFGPGTRLTVL.

The chain links TRBV11-3 to TRBJ2-2, with 12 bases fitting TRBD2. Per germline, CDR1 SGHNT and CDR2 YENEEA. This CDR3 comprises 15 residues. V shed 5 bases, J shed 5 bases, and the junction held 3 bases outside the gene matches. CDR3 loop: CASSLGLAGTGELFF. CDR3 in DNA: TGTGCCAGCAGCCTTGGACTAGCGGGGACCGGGGAGCTGTTTTTT.

The V call is TRBV7-3, the J call TRBJ2-1; D gene ambiguous. The germline V and J ends were trimmed by 5 bases and 6 bases, with 14 bases remaining between them. Germline V gene lookup returns CDR1 SGHTA and CDR2 FQGTGA. The CDR3 is 14 residues long. CDR3 amino acids: CASSLGPTGNEQFF. The CDR3 DNA is TGTGCCAGCAGCCTCGGTCCCACGGGCAATGAGCAGTTCTTC.